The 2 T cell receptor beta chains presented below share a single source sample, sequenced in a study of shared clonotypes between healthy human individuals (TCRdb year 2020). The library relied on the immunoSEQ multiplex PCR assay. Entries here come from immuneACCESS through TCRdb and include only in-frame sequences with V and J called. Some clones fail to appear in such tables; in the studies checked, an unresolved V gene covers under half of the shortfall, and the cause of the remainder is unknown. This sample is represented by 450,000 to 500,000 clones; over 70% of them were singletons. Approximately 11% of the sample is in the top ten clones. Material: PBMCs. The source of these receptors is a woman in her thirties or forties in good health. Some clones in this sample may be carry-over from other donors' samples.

The CDR3 DNA reads as TGCAGCGCCGAGGTTGCCTACGAGCAGTACTTC. Amino acids: CSAEVAYEQYF. This chain connects TRBV29-1 to TRBJ2-7; D is unresolved. The CDR3 has 11 residues. Trimming removed 7 bases from V and 2 bases from J, with 9 bases in between. Germline V gives CDR1 SQVTM, CDR2 ANQGSEA.

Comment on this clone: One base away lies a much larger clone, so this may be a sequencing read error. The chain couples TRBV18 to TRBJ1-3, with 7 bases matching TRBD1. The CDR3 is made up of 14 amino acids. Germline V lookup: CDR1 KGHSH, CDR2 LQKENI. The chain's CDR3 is CASSPTGAGNAIYF. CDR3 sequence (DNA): TGTGCCAGCTCACCCACAGGGGCTGGAAACGCCATATATTTT.